This T cell receptor beta chain was identified during a study of blood T cell repertoires in COVID-19. Study at large: Italy, Spain and the United States were the sources of the convalescent and acute COVID-19 samples. Sources were T cells, B-cell-depleted T cells, or PBMCs; the material itself was cDNA or gDNA.

Source study methods: Reference gene primer amplification yielded estimated nucleated cell counts. Assay: immunoSEQ multiplex PCR; the TCRdb copy retains only in-frame clones and omits some. Clone size and V and J calls were adopted from that table, with D and trimming inferred from the DNA. The sample has 40,000 to 50,000 clones; about 82% are singletons. This CDR3 has 16 residues. Trimming cost V 5 bases and J 0 bases, with 15 bases left between them. Germline CDR1 is MDHEN and CDR2 is SYDVKM. This TCR was recovered from a man aged 50 to 60 with active COVID-19. Specimen: peripheral blood. The chain combines TRBV28 with TRBJ2-3, with D perhaps TRBD2 (5 bases). The CDR3 nucleotides are TGTGCCAGCAGTCTTACGGGGTTGCGGAGCACAGATACGCAGTATTTT. This encodes CASSLTGLRSTDTQYF.